The 14 T cell receptor beta chains below come from one sample, sequenced in a study of CD8+ T cells in alopecia areata. RNA extraction and reverse transcription yielded cDNA as sequencing template. The table came from immunoSEQ multiplex PCR; TCRdb's copy has only in-frame clones and leaves some out. The data show 200,000 to 250,000 clones, more than 55% seen once. The sample comprised CD8+ T cells sorted from blood. All receptors derive from a human donor in good health.

J is TRBJ2-1 and V is TRBV7-3, with D maybe TRBD2 (5 bases). Trimming shortened V by 3 bases and J by 4 bases, and 13 bases separated the two germline ends. CDR3 length: 15 residues. The V gene's germline CDR1 is SGHTA and CDR2 FQGTGA. The CDR3 spells CASSFPGLTYNEQFF. CDR3 DNA sequence: TGTGCCAGCAGCTTTCCCGGACTGACGTACAATGAGCAGTTCTTC. Drawing the rest from reference TRBV7-3 and TRBJ2-1, the complete variable domain is GAGVSQTPSNKVTEKGKYVELRCDPISGHTALYWYRQSLGQGPEFLIYFQGTGAADDSGLPNDRFFAVRPEGSVSTLKIQRTERGDSAVYLCASSFPGLTYNEQFFGPGTRLTVL.

A single count supports this clone. The rearrangement links TRBV7-9 to TRBJ2-7; no clear D gene. V was clipped by 5 bases and J by 5 bases, with 16 bases between them. This CDR3 is built from 14 residues. Per the germline V gene, CDR1 is SEHNR and CDR2 is FQNEAQ (reference sequence). The CDR3 reads CASSPPLSGHEQYF. The CDR3 bases are TGTGCCAGCAGCCCACCATTGAGTGGCCACGAGCAGTACTTC.

This clone has more than one count but fewer than ten. The V and J genes are TRBV4-1 and TRBJ2-3; 12 bases fit TRBD2. From germline, CDR1 is MGHRA and CDR2 YSYEKL. The junction had 4 bases not matched to a gene; V was cut back by 4 bases and J by 2 bases. The CDR3 loop spans 16 amino acids. CDR3 sequence reads: CASSLLAGGPTDTQYF. As DNA, the CDR3 is TGCGCCAGCAGCCTGCTAGCGGGGGGGCCCACAGATACGCAGTATTTT.

The chain recombines TRBV29-1 with TRBJ2-1; 8 bases agree with TRBD2. Germline values: CDR1 SQVTM, CDR2 ANQGSEA. The CDR3 length is 14 residues. The V gene end was trimmed by 3 bases and the J gene end by 3 bases; junction bases not matched to a gene: 4. The DNA of the CDR3 is TGCAGCGTTGAGGAGCGGGGGCTCTACAATGAGCAGTTCTTC. Amino acids: CSVEERGLYNEQFF.

The rearrangement uses TRBV30 and TRBJ1-2; 9 bases are shared with TRBD1. The CDR3 length is 14 residues. V dropped 3 bases and J dropped 2; count of bases not matched to a gene: 4. Germline CDR1 reads GTSNPN; CDR2 reads SVGIG (reference sequence). CDR3 sequence (DNA): TGTGCCTGGAGGGGGGGACAGGGCAACTATGGCTACACCTTC. Amino acids: CAWRGGQGNYGYTF.

This clone was recorded a few times. V usage is TRBV19 and J usage is TRBJ2-7; 7 bases are a match to TRBD1. Germline CDR1 LNHDA, CDR2 SQIVND (reference sequence). There are 13 residues in the CDR3. V shed 6 bases, J shed 3 bases, and the junction held 5 bases outside the gene matches. The CDR3 sequence is CASSDRARYEQYF. CDR3 bases: TGTGCCAGTAGCGACAGGGCCCGCTACGAGCAGTACTTC.

This clone was observed a few times. V and J are TRBV5-4 and TRBJ2-1; D is ambiguous. CDR3 length equals 15 residues. Trimming left V 5 bases short and J 0 bases short, with 12 bases between. Germline CDR1 is SGHNT and CDR2 is YYREEE (reference sequence). The CDR3 here is CASRVTGSSYNEQFF. The CDR3 DNA sequence: TGTGCCAGCAGAGTAACTGGAAGCTCCTACAATGAGCAGTTCTTC.

CDR3 protein: CASTSRGSAGNTIYF. The CDR3 DNA follows: TGTGCCAGCACCTCACGGGGGTCAGCGGGAAACACCATATATTTT. The J gene is TRBJ1-3, the V gene TRBV6-5; the D gene is possibly TRBD1 (5 bases). The CDR3 runs to 15 residues. V was trimmed by 7 bases and J by 4 bases, leaving 17 bases between them. The germline gives CDR1 MNHEY, CDR2 SVGAGI.

The chain links TRBV5-1 to TRBJ2-7; 10 positions match TRBD1. J lost 5 bases, V lost 0 bases, and 5 bases had no gene match. The CDR3 sequence is 15 residues long. Germline values: CDR1 SGHRS, CDR2 YFSETQ. This chain's CDR3 is CASSLAWTGGNEQYF. The CDR3 DNA sequence: TGCGCCAGCAGCTTGGCGTGGACAGGGGGTAACGAGCAGTACTTC.

The chain is built from TRBV6-5 and TRBJ2-1; possibly TRBD1 or TRBD2 for D (5 bases each). V shed 5 bases and J shed 4 bases, with 12 bases lying between them. This CDR3 comprises 14 residues. Germline lookup yields CDR1 MNHEY and CDR2 SVGAGI. CDR3 region: CASSQGDGYNEQFF. CDR3 in DNA: TGTGCCAGCAGTCAAGGGGACGGGTACAATGAGCAGTTCTTC.

There are a few counts of this clone. The genes are TRBV11-2 and TRBJ2-7, with D possibly TRBD2 on 6 matching bases. V lost 5 bases and J lost 5, with 10 bases in between. The CDR3 contains 12 residues. Germline V gene sequence: CDR1 SGHAT, CDR2 FQNNGV. The CDR3, as DNA: TGTGCCAGCAGCCCTTCGGGGGACGAGCAGTACTTC. Protein product: CASSPSGDEQYF.

The V and J genes are TRBV4-1 and TRBJ1-5; D remains unclear. Germline loops: CDR1 MGHRA, CDR2 YSYEKL. This CDR3 region has 15 residues. Trimming shortened V by 4 bases and J by 2 bases, and 12 bases separated the two germline ends. The CDR3 is CASSPEGNGNQPQHF. The CDR3 DNA follows: TGCGCCAGCAGCCCCGAGGGTAACGGCAATCAGCCCCAGCATTTT.

The chain couples TRBV7-9 to TRBJ1-6; TRBD1 is a possible D gene (6 bases). The V gene's germline CDR1 is SEHNR and CDR2 FQNEAQ (reference sequence). The CDR3 covers 14 residues. The V end lost 5 bases, the J end lost 7 bases, and 12 bases lay between the germline ends. The CDR3 region has the DNA TGTGCCAGCAGCCCGCTGACAGGAAATTCACCCCTCCACTTT. Translating gives CASSPLTGNSPLHF.

This clone has only a few counts. CDR3 DNA: TGTGCCAGCAGAGCCGGGACAGGGGGTTCCTATGGCTACACCTTC. Its translation is CASRAGTGGSYGYTF. The gene calls are TRBV5-4 and TRBJ1-2; 11 nucleotides match TRBD1. Losses at the gene ends were 5 bases for V and 4 bases for J; bases not matched to a gene: 7. Germline V gene sequence: CDR1 SGHNT, CDR2 YYREEE (reference sequence). The CDR3 runs 15 residues. The entire variable domain, with the rest obtained from reference TRBV5-4 and TRBJ1-2, is as follows: ETGVTQSPTHLIKTRGQQVTLRCSSQSGHNTVSWYQQALGQGPQFIFQYYREEENGRGNFPPRFSGLQFPNYSSELNVNALELDDSALYLCASRAGTGGSYGYTFGSGTRLTVV.